Below are 9 T cell receptor beta chains sequenced from a single sample in a study of monozygotic twins with inflammatory bowel disease. From its re-call of the 5' RACE reads, TCRdb lists each CDR3 protein once, without DNA. This table lists roughly 150,000 distinct CDR3 sequences. Specimen: blood. These TCRs come from a human donor with ulcerative colitis or Crohn's disease, or a healthy co-twin of an affected twin (not recorded which).

This sequence joins TRBV12-3 or TRBV12-4 and TRBJ2-5; the D call from TCRdb, TRBD1, cannot be confirmed without DNA. The CDR3 sequence is 14 residues long. The CDR3 sequence: CASSLNTRAETQYF.

The rearrangement uses TRBV5-1 and TRBJ2-7. This CDR3 is 13 amino acids long. Germline-derived CDR1 and CDR2 are SGHRS and YFSETQ. The CDR3 reads CASSFPTSVEQYF. The complete variable domain, with remaining parts taken from reference TRBV5-1 and TRBJ2-7, reads KAGVTQTPRYLIKTRGQQVTLSCSPISGHRSVSWYQQTPGQGLQFLFEYFSETQRNKGNFPGRFSGRQFSNSRSEMNVSTLELGDSALYLCASSFPTSVEQYFGPGTRLTVT.

V usage is TRBV5-1 and J usage is TRBJ2-1; TCRdb's D gene call, TRBD1, goes unchecked for lack of DNA. The CDR3 is made up of 15 amino acids. Germline V gives CDR1 SGHRS, CDR2 YFSETQ. The CDR3 spells CASSFIPGQGNEQFF.

This rearrangement joins TRBV5-1 to TRBJ2-6; as DNA is missing, the TRBD1 call by TCRdb cannot be tested. The CDR3 has 17 amino acids. CDR1 and CDR2 (germline): SGHRS, YFSETQ. CDR3 protein: CASSLHNREAGANVLTF. Together with reference TRBV5-1 and TRBJ2-6, the CDR3 gives the full variable domain: KAGVTQTPRYLIKTRGQQVTLSCSPISGHRSVSWYQQTPGQGLQFLFEYFSETQRNKGNFPGRFSGRQFSNSRSEMNVSTLELGDSALYLCASSLHNREAGANVLTFGAGSRLTVL.

J is TRBJ2-3 and V is TRBV18; checking the TCRdb D call of TRBD1 is not possible without DNA. This CDR3 has 16 residues. Germline CDR1 KGHSH, CDR2 LQKENI. CDR3 sequence reads: CASSPPRSGEADTQYF. Variable domain in full (rest from reference TRBV18 and TRBJ2-3): NAGVMQNPRHLVRRRGQEARLRCSPMKGHSHVYWYRQLPEEGLKFMVYLQKENIIDESGMPKERFSAEFPKEGPSILRIQQVVRGDSAAYFCASSPPRSGEADTQYFGPGTRLTVL.

The chain uses TRBV6-5 and TRBJ1-2; TCRdb returns TRBD1, unconfirmable since there is no DNA. The CDR3 has 13 residues. In germline, CDR1 is MNHEY, CDR2 SVGAGI. The CDR3 spells CASRPPGTYGYTF.

The rearrangement links TRBV20-1 to TRBJ1-1. CDR3 length: 14 amino acids. Germline CDR1 and CDR2: DFQATT and SNEGSKA (reference sequence). The CDR3 loop is CSARRGGQNTEAFF.

V is TRBV20-1 and J is TRBJ2-2; TCRdb's D gene call, TRBD2, goes unchecked for lack of DNA. The CDR3 length is 14 residues. From germline, CDR1 is DFQATT and CDR2 SNEGSKA (reference sequence). The chain's CDR3 is CSASRLDGTGELFF.

The V call is TRBV5-4, the J call TRBJ2-4. Germline-derived CDR1 and CDR2 are SGHNT and YYREEE (reference sequence). The CDR3 extends over 13 amino acids. Here the CDR3 reads CASSLGPKNMQYF.